This TCR beta chain came from a study of blood T cell repertoires in COVID-19. Overall study: Sources were T cells, B-cell-depleted T cells, or PBMCs; the material itself was cDNA or gDNA.

The germline V gene encodes CDR1 GTSNPN and CDR2 SVGIG (reference sequence). V gave up 7 bases and J gave up 4 bases; unmatched junction bases: 2. There are 11 residues in the CDR3. Sequenced by immunoSEQ multiplex PCR; TCRdb stores in-frame clones only, minus some. Seen here are 200,000 to 300,000 clones, about 86% observed once, and the top ten hold approximately 3.5%. The sample was PBMCs or T cells enriched from blood (not recorded which). The receptor's source is a woman in her thirties or forties with acute COVID-19. This chain uses TRBV30 with TRBJ2-7, with TRBD1 matching 9 bases. The CDR3, as DNA: TGTGCCTCCGGGACAGGGTACGAGCAGTACTTC. Protein sequence: CASGTGYEQYF.